The rows below give T cell receptor beta chains drawn from one sample of a study of blood T cell repertoires in COVID-19. Produced via immunoSEQ multiplex PCR; TCRdb's table is partial and in-frame only. The sample consists of 300,000 to 400,000 clones, about nine tenths of them appearing once. The sequenced material came from peripheral blood. Receptors were obtained from a man younger than 40 with COVID-19, enrolled during active disease. The CDR3 runs from the conserved cysteine through the conserved F or W. D genes are given only for firm matches. Some rows have no size entry. The others give once, few or many, or a class for an expanded clone.

- TRBJ2-7 - TRBV7-8 14 CASSLVRGPYEQYF TGTGCCAGCAGCTTAGTCAGGGGTCCTTACGAGCAGTACTTC
- TRBJ2-7 - TRBV19 15 CASSMDRRGLYEQYF TGTGCCAGTAGTATGGACAGGAGGGGCTTATACGAGCAGTACTTC
TRBD1 TRBJ2-1 - TRBV13 16 CASSSSRDRSGNEQFF TGTGCCAGCAGCAGCTCCCGGGACAGGTCAGGCAATGAGCAGTTCTTC
TRBD2 TRBJ2-7 - TRBV7-2 16 CASSLVSGGAGYEQYF TGTGCCAGCAGCTTAGTTAGCGGGGGGGCCGGATACGAGCAGTACTTC
- TRBJ1-1 - TRBV5-6 13 CASSSTGTTEAFF TGTGCCAGCAGCTCAACAGGGACCACTGAAGCTTTCTTT
TRBD1 TRBJ1-1 - TRBV15 12 CATSITGVEAFF TGTGCCACCAGCATTACAGGGGTAGAAGCTTTCTTT
- TRBJ2-5 - TRBV5-6 13 CASSSLAGETQYF TGTGCCAGCAGCTCCCTAGCAGGAGAGACCCAGTACTTC
TRBD2 TRBJ2-3 - TRBV6-2/TRBV6-3 19 CASSSILAGGPVSTDTQYF TGTGCCAGCAGTTCCATACTAGCGGGGGGGCCCGTTTCAACAGATACGCAGTATTTT
- TRBJ2-3 - TRBV11-2 15 CASSLDTELTDTQYF TGTGCCAGCAGCTTAGATACGGAGCTCACAGATACGCAGTATTTT
TRBD2 TRBJ2-3 - TRBV5-4 16 CASSQGLAGSTDTQYF TGTGCCAGCAGCCAAGGACTAGCGGGAAGCACAGATACGCAGTATTTT
TRBD1 TRBJ2-7 - TRBV5-4 12 CASSYDRGEQYF TGTGCCAGCAGCTACGACAGGGGTGAGCAGTACTTC
- TRBJ2-2 - TRBV5-1 13 CASSLVEGGELFF TGCGCCAGCAGCTTGGTTGAGGGCGGGGAGCTGTTTTTT
TRBD2 TRBJ2-7 few TRBV10-3 15 CAISEGAGATYEQYF TGTGCCATCAGTGAGGGAGCGGGAGCTACCTACGAGCAGTACTTC
- TRBJ2-2 few TRBV11-3 14 CASSLGRGTGELFF TGTGCCAGCAGCTTAGGCAGGGGTACCGGGGAGCTGTTTTTT
- TRBJ2-2 - TRBV5-5 14 CASSIYRDTGELFF TGTGCCAGCAGCATATACAGGGACACCGGGGAGCTGTTTTTT
- TRBJ1-2 - TRBV4-1 15 CASSQEYTANYGYTF TGCGCCAGCAGCCAAGAGTATACGGCTAACTATGGCTACACCTTC
- TRBJ2-7 - TRBV10-3 13 CAISEPRTYEQYF TGTGCCATCAGTGAACCGAGAACCTACGAGCAGTACTTC
- TRBJ2-3 - TRBV4-3 15 CASSPHPTVTDTQYF TGCGCCAGCAGCCCCCACCCGACAGTCACAGATACGCAGTATTTT
- TRBJ2-3 - TRBV28 15 CASSLGGASRDTQYF TGTGCCAGCAGTTTAGGGGGGGCTAGCAGGGATACGCAGTATTTT
- TRBJ1-3 - TRBV5-1 14 CASSPQGSGNTIYF TGCGCCAGCAGTCCCCAGGGCTCTGGAAACACCATATATTTT
- TRBJ2-2 once TRBV2 12 CASSGRAGELFF TGTGCCAGCAGTGGCAGGGCCGGGGAGCTGTTTTTT
- TRBJ2-7 - TRBV7-2 14 CASSFSRGIYEQYF TGTGCCAGCAGCTTTTCCAGGGGTATCTACGAGCAGTACTTC
TRBD1 TRBJ1-2 - TRBV5-1 15 CASSLRTGAGYGYTF TGCGCCAGCAGCCTTCGGACAGGGGCTGGCTATGGCTACACCTTC
TRBD1 TRBJ2-7 - TRBV18 13 CASSFDRVYEQYF TGTGCCAGCTCCTTCGACAGGGTCTACGAGCAGTACTTC
- TRBJ2-1 - TRBV3-1/TRBV3-2 15 CASSQEGRAWNEQFF TGTGCCAGCAGCCAAGAAGGGAGAGCTTGGAATGAGCAGTTCTTC
- TRBJ2-2 - TRBV19 16 CASSIERRRGTGELFF TGTGCCAGTAGTATAGAGCGGAGGCGTGGCACCGGGGAGCTGTTTTTT
- TRBJ2-1 - TRBV11-2 14 CASSSYLSYNEQFF TGTGCCAGCAGCTCCTATCTCTCCTACAATGAGCAGTTCTTC
- TRBJ2-7 - TRBV5-1 17 CASSLHTSGTGDYEQYF TGCGCCAGCAGCTTACACACTTCCGGGACGGGAGACTACGAGCAGTACTTC
- TRBJ2-5 once TRBV2 15 CASSEGTGYQETQYF TGTGCCAGCAGTGAAGGAACAGGGTACCAAGAGACCCAGTACTTC
TRBD1 TRBJ2-7 few TRBV7-2 16 CASSQQGGQGVHEQYF TGTGCCAGCAGCCAACAGGGGGGACAGGGAGTCCACGAGCAGTACTTC
- TRBJ1-3 - TRBV7-9 16 CASSLGPGFSGNTIYF TGTGCCAGCAGCCTAGGCCCAGGCTTCTCTGGAAACACCATATATTTT
TRBD1 TRBJ2-2 - TRBV2 16 CASRGVGTGVPGELFF TGTGCCAGCAGGGGTGTCGGGACAGGGGTCCCCGGGGAGCTGTTTTTT
- TRBJ1-4 - TRBV5-1 14 CASSLQGQSEKLFF TGCGCCAGCAGCCTTCAGGGTCAGAGTGAAAAACTGTTTTTT
- TRBJ2-3 - TRBV27 15 CASSSRGAITDTQYF TGTGCCAGCAGTTCACGGGGGGCCATCACAGATACGCAGTATTTT
TRBD1 TRBJ2-1 few TRBV27 16 CASSLSPTGGKGEQFF TGTGCCAGCAGTTTATCGCCCACAGGGGGGAAGGGTGAGCAGTTCTTC
- TRBJ2-1 - TRBV4-1 16 CASSQDHLRSYNEQFF TGCGCCAGCAGCCAAGATCACTTACGCTCCTACAATGAGCAGTTCTTC
- TRBJ1-2 - TRBV19 15 CASSIGRLSDYGYTF TGTGCCAGTAGTATAGGGCGGCTCTCGGACTATGGCTACACCTTC
TRBD2 TRBJ2-3 - TRBV7-6 16 CASSSLSGSMTDTQYF TGTGCCAGCAGCTCCCTGAGCGGGAGTATGACAGATACGCAGTATTTT
- TRBJ1-6 - TRBV10-1 15 CASSAETYENSPLHF TGCGCCAGCAGTGCAGAGACTTATGAAAATTCACCCCTCCACTTT
TRBD2 TRBJ2-1 - TRBV18 17 CASSPRGSGRVYNEQFF TGTGCCAGCTCACCAAGGGGTAGCGGGAGGGTCTACAATGAGCAGTTCTTC
- TRBJ1-2 few TRBV3-1/TRBV3-2 18 CASSQDTVQTVVDYGYTF TGTGCCAGCAGCCAAGATACGGTCCAGACTGTGGTGGACTATGGCTACACCTTC
- TRBJ1-1 - TRBV21-1 14 CASSKWGTGNEAFF -
TRBD2 TRBJ2-4 - TRBV4-3 15 CASSQELAGFDIQYF TGCGCCAGCAGCCAAGAATTAGCGGGGTTTGACATTCAGTACTTC
TRBD2 TRBJ2-7 - TRBV11-2 15 CASSSGTSGVYGQYF TGTGCCAGCAGCTCCGGGACTAGCGGCGTTTACGGGCAGTACTTC
- TRBJ1-4 - TRBV25-1 16 CASSEFHEVVNEKLFF TGTGCCAGCAGTGAATTTCATGAGGTAGTTAATGAAAAACTGTTTTTT
TRBD2 TRBJ2-7 - TRBV24-1 11 CATSDGREEYF TGTGCCACCAGTGATGGGAGGGAGGAGTACTTC
TRBD1 TRBJ2-7 - TRBV18 16 CASSPPSGTGGREQYF TGTGCCAGCTCACCACCGTCGGGGACAGGAGGGAGGGAGCAGTACTTC
TRBD2 TRBJ2-1 - TRBV6-2/TRBV6-3 16 CASSLGRLAVYNEQFF TGTGCCAGCAGTCTTGGGAGGCTAGCGGTATACAATGAGCAGTTCTTC